This T cell receptor (beta chain) was sequenced in a study of beta chain features in type 1 diabetes. In the study overall: Sorted cells, around 100 million in number, were examined across all samples.

CDR3 length: 16 amino acids. Germline CDR1 reads SGHAT; CDR2 reads FQNNGV. V lost 1 base, J lost 3 bases, and 15 bases lay in between. Study results and caveats: Shorter TCRB CDR3s, moderately but significantly so, were found in Type 1 diabetes patients in all four CD4+ subsets.

This clone was observed a few times. Its antigen is unknown. The study reverse transcribed the entire isolated RNA, so it sequenced expressed TCRB transcripts. Clones were read by immunoSEQ multiplex PCR, and TCRdb kept only the in-frame ones, dropping some. The sample has fewer than 300,000 clones; roughly 21% are singletons. Blood was collected once per donor into heparin, averaging around 120 mL. Post-sort purity exceeded 98% for all sorted populations. This sequence joins TRBV11-2 and TRBJ2-5, with D possibly being TRBD1 (5 bases). The sequenced material came from naive CD4+ T cells from blood. The receptor's source is a woman aged 40 to 50 with type 1 diabetes. This CDR3 is CASSLAWDLQEETQYF. CDR3 nucleotide sequence: TGTGCCAGCAGCTTAGCGTGGGATTTACAGGAAGAGACCCAGTACTTC.